This T cell receptor (beta chain) is drawn from a study of blood T cell repertoires in COVID-19. Study at large: PBMCs, B-cell-depleted T cells, or T cells provided the cDNA or gDNA that made up the material.

This CDR3 spans 15 amino acids. The germline V gene encodes CDR1 SEHNR and CDR2 FQNEAQ (reference sequence). J lost 8 bases, V lost 1 base, and 7 bases had no gene match. Measured with immunoSEQ multiplex PCR; TCRdb has only the in-frame clones, and not every one. The data show about 160,000 clones, 70% to 85% seen once. The sample comprised peripheral blood. This receptor was identified in a woman at least 80 years old with acute or convalescent COVID-19. The chain recombines TRBV7-9 with TRBJ1-4, with TRBD1 identical over 7 bases. DNA for the CDR3: TGTGCCAGCAGCTTAGGACAGGGTATTAGCGAAAAACTGTTTTTT. It codes for CASSLGQGISEKLFF.